Here is one TCR beta chain with its context. Its antigen is still unknown. The sample belongs to a study of CD8 T cells in ankylosing spondylitis. By quantitative 5'-RACE with molecular barcodes, the TCR beta libraries were made. Using its own MiXCR run on the 5' RACE reads, TCRdb lists one record per CDR3 protein. The data contain about 140,000 distinct CDR3 sequences, 25% to 35% of them seen just once; the ten biggest clones take up 4.5% to 6%. Germline trimming cut 7 bases from V and 5 bases from J; bases unmatched to any gene: 12. Germline V gene lookup returns CDR1 KGHDR and CDR2 SFDVKD. There are 16 residues in the CDR3. Study conclusions and caveats: There were earlier reports of some motif variants in reactive arthritis synovial fluid and blood. Clones linked to disease, bearing a CD8+ phenotype, were relatively rare in peripheral blood. Seemingly distinctive of ankylosing spondylitis blood was a TCR beta motif formed by eight highly homologous variants.

The chain combines TRBV24-1 with TRBJ2-1, with 8 bases matching TRBD1. The sequencing sample was made of synovial fluid, either unsorted or a sorted T cell fraction (not recorded which). This sequence originates from a male donor with ankylosing spondylitis. The CDR3 is CATSGARDRSHNEQFF. Here the CDR3 DNA reads TGTGCCACCAGCGGCGCTAGGGACAGGTCTCACAATGAGCAGTTCTTC.